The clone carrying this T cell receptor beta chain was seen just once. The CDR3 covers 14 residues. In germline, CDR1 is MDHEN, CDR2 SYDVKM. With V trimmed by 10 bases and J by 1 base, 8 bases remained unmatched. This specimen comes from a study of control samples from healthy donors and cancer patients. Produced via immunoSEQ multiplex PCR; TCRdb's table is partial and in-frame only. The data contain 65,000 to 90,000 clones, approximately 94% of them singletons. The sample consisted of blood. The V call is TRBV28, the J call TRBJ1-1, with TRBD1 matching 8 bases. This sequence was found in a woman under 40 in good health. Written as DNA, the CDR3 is TGTGCCACCAAAGGGACAGGACGGAACACTGAAGCTTTCTTT. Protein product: CATKGTGRNTEAFF.